These T cell receptor beta chains were read from a single sample in a study of CD8+CD57+ T cells in acquired aplastic anemia. TCRdb ran MiXCR on the reads and lists one entry per CDR3 protein. Here the sample spans some 170,000 distinct CDR3 sequences, roughly 65% being singletons. The sequenced sample consisted of sorted CD4+, CD8+, or CD8+CD57+ T cells (not recorded which) from PBMCs. The receptors originated from a human donor with aplastic anemia. CDR3s leave out the opening cysteine and the closing phenylalanine or tryptophan. Fields, in order: CDR3 protein, CDR3 length, V gene.

cdr3_aa: SARGGLPYEQY
cdr3_length: 11
v_call: TRBV20-1

cdr3_aa: ASSPGTARLEY
cdr3_length: 11
v_call: TRBV7-2

cdr3_aa: ASTREESPLH
cdr3_length: 10
v_call: TRBV7-2

cdr3_aa: SARGGGAGEKLF
cdr3_length: 12
v_call: TRBV20-1

cdr3_aa: SPGGQASNQPQH
cdr3_length: 12
v_call: TRBV29-1

cdr3_aa: ASSGQAKLMKNFGEQY
cdr3_length: 16
v_call: TRBV10-1

cdr3_aa: ASTLAGGPHEQY
cdr3_length: 12
v_call: TRBV7-3

cdr3_aa: ASSEGSYNSPLH
cdr3_length: 12
v_call: TRBV7-2

cdr3_aa: ASSLLGLAGEQF
cdr3_length: 12
v_call: TRBV11-2

cdr3_aa: SVVDRNYEQY
cdr3_length: 10
v_call: TRBV29-1

cdr3_aa: SASPGWGYT
cdr3_length: 9
v_call: TRBV20-1

cdr3_aa: ATSDLEGEQF
cdr3_length: 10
v_call: TRBV24-1

cdr3_aa: ASSPEDTQY
cdr3_length: 9
v_call: TRBV12-3/TRBV12-4

cdr3_aa: ASTQGSSPPH
cdr3_length: 10
v_call: TRBV6-5

cdr3_aa: ASSLHEWAYGYT
cdr3_length: 12
v_call: TRBV25-1

cdr3_aa: ASISGVVGTDTQY
cdr3_length: 13
v_call: TRBV7-2

cdr3_aa: ASSMGQGRSFEQY
cdr3_length: 13
v_call: TRBV5-1

cdr3_aa: ASRARLHSNQPQH
cdr3_length: 13
v_call: TRBV2

cdr3_aa: SVELAGGEQY
cdr3_length: 10
v_call: TRBV29-1

cdr3_aa: ASSVAQGAGELF
cdr3_length: 12
v_call: TRBV9